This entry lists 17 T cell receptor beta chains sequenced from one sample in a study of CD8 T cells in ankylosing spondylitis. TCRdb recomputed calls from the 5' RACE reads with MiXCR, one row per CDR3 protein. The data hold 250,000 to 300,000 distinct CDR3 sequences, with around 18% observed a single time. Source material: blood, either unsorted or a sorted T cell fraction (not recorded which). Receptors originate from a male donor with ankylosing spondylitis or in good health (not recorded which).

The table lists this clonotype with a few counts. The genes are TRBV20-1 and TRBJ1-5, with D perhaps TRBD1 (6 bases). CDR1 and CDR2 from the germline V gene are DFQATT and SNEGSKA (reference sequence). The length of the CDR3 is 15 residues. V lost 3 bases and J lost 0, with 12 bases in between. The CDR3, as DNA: TGCAGTGCTAGGGGGGCGACAGATAGCAATCAGCCCCAGCATTTT. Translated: CSARGATDSNQPQHF.

CDR3 region: CASSEGTSIGDTQYF. In DNA, the CDR3 is TGTGCCAGCAGTGAAGGGACTTCCATCGGAGATACGCAGTATTTT. The chain has TRBV6-1 and TRBJ2-3; a possible D gene is TRBD2 (5 bases). V gave up 1 base and J gave up 5 bases, with 13 bases separating them. Germline values: CDR1 MNHNS, CDR2 SASEGT. CDR3 length: 15 residues.

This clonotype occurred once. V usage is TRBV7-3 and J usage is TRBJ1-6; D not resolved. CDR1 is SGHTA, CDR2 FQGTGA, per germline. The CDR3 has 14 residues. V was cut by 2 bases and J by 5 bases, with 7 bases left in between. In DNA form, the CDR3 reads TGTGCCAGCAGCTTATACGGAAATAATTCACCCCTCCACTTT. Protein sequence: CASSLYGNNSPLHF.

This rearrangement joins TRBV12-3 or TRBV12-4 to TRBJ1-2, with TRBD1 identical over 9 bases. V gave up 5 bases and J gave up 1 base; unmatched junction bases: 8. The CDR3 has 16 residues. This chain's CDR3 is CASSGTGMGFNYGYTF. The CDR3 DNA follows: TGTGCCAGCAGTGGGACAGGGATGGGTTTTAACTATGGCTACACCTTC.

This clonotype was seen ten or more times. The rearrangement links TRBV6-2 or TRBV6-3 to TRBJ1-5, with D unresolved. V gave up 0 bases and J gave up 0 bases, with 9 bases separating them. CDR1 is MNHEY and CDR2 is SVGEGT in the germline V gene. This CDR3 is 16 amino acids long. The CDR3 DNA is TGTGCCAGCAGTTACTCGGGCGGACTTAGCAATCAGCCCCAGCATTTT. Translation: CASSYSGGLSNQPQHF.

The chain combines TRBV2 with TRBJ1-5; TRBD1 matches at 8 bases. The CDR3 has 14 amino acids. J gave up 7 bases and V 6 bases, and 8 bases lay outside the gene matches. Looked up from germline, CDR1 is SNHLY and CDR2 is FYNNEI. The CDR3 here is CASRPDRGGQPQHF. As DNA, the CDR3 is TGTGCCAGCAGGCCCGACAGGGGCGGCCAGCCCCAGCATTTT.

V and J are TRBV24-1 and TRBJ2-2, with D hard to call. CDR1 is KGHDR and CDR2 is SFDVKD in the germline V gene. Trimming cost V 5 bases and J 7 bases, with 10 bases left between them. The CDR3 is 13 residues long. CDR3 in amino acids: CATSVIKGGELFF. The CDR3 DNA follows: TGTGCCACCAGTGTAATCAAAGGCGGGGAGCTGTTTTTT.

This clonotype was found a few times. The CDR3 DNA follows: TGTGCCAGCAGTGAAGACAGGATGGGGGAAAAACTGTTTTTT. It yields the protein CASSEDRMGEKLFF. This sequence joins TRBV2 and TRBJ1-4, with a tentative D call TRBD1 (5 bases). Germline V CDR1 and CDR2: SNHLY, FYNNEI. The CDR3 length is 14 residues. Trimming shortened V by 1 base and J by 8 bases, and 11 bases separated the two germline ends.

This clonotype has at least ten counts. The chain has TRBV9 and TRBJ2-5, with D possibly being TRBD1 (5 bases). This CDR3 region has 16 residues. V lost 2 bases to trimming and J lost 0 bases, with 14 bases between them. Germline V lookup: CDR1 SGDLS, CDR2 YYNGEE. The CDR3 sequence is CASSVSIRADQETQYF. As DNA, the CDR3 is TGTGCCAGCAGCGTTTCTATCAGGGCCGACCAAGAGACCCAGTACTTC.

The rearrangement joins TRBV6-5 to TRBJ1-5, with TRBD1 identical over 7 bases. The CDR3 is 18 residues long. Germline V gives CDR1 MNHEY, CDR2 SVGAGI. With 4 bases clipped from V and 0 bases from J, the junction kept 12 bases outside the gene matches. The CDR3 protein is CASSWRGQALYSNQPQHF. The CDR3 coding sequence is TGTGCCAGCAGTTGGAGAGGACAGGCCCTTTATAGCAATCAGCCCCAGCATTTT.

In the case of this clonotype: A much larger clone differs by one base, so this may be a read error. CDR3 residues: CASSLDARTFQETQYF. The CDR3 region has the DNA TGTGCCAGCAGCTTGGATGCAAGGACATTCCAAGAGACCCAGTACTTC. The gene calls are TRBV5-5 and TRBJ2-5, with D maybe TRBD1 (5 bases). Trimming cost V 0 bases and J 1 base, with 13 bases left between them. CDR3 length equals 16 residues. Germline CDR1 reads SGHKS; CDR2 reads YYEKEE (reference sequence). The whole variable domain, filled in from reference TRBV5-5 and TRBJ2-5, reads DAGVTQSPTHLIKTRGQQVTLRCSPISGHKSVSWYQQVLGQGPQFIFQYYEKEERGRGNFPDRFSARQFPNYSSELNVNALLLGDSALYLCASSLDARTFQETQYFGPGTRLLVL.

CDR3 protein: CATSRDPTGGETQYF. The CDR3 DNA reads TGTGCCACCAGCAGAGATCCAACAGGGGGTGAGACCCAGTACTTC. The V and J genes are TRBV15 and TRBJ2-5; 8 bases map to TRBD1. V lost 0 bases to trimming and J lost 5 bases; unmatched junction nucleotides: 5. CDR3 length: 15 amino acids. The V gene's germline CDR1 is LNHNV and CDR2 YYDKDF (reference sequence).

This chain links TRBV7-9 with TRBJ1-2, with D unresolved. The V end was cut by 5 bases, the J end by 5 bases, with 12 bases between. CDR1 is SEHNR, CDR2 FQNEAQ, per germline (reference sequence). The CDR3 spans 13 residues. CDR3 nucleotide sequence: TGTGCCAGCAGCGAAAGGTCCGAGTATGGCTACACCTTC. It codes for CASSERSEYGYTF.

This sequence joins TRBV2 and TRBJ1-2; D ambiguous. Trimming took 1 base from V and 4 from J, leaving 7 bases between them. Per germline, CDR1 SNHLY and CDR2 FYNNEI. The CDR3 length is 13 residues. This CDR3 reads CASSEGGGYGYTF. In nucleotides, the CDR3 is TGTGCCAGCAGTGAAGGGGGTGGCTATGGCTACACCTTC.

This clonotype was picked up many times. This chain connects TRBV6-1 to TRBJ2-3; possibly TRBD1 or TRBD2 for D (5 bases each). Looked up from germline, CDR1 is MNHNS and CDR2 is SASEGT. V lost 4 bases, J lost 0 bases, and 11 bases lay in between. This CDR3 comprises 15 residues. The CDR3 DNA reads TGTGCCAGCAGTGCCGGGACGACTAGCACAGATACGCAGTATTTT. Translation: CASSAGTTSTDTQYF.

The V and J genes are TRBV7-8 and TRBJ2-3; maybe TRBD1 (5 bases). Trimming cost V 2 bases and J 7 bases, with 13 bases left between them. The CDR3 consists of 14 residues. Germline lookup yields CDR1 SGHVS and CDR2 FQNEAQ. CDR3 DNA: TGTGCCAGCAGCTTACCAGGCAGGGTCCATACGCAGTATTTT. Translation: CASSLPGRVHTQYF.

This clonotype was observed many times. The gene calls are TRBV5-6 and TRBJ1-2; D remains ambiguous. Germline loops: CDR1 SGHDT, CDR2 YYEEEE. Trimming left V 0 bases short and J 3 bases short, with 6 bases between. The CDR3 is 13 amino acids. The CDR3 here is CASSLVGDYGYTF. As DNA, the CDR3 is TGTGCCAGCAGCTTGGTGGGTGACTATGGCTACACCTTC.